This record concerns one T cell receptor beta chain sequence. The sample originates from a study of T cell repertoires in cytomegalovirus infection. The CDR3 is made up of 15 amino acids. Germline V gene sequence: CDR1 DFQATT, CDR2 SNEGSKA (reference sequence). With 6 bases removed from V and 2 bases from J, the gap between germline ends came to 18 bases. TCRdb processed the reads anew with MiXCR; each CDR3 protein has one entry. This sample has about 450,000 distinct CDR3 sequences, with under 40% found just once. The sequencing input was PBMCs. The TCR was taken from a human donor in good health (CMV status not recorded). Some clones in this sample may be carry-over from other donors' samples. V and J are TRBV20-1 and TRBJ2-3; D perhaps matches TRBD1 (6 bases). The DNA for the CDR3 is TGCAGTGCCCAGGGTGGGGGCCGGGTCACAGATACGCAGTATTTT. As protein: CSAQGGGRVTDTQYF.